The 29 T cell receptor beta chains below come from one sample, sequenced in a study of neurological immune-mediated disorders. TCRdb used MiXCR to reprocess the 5' RACE reads, holding one entry per CDR3 protein. The table shows 55,000 to 70,000 distinct CDR3 sequences, with roughly 3.1% occurring only once. Sequencing was performed on PBMCs. All receptors come from a woman in her fifties or sixties with multiple sclerosis.

This clonotype was observed a handful of times. This sequence joins TRBV24-1 and TRBJ2-1; 14 bases align to TRBD2. The germline V gene has CDR1 KGHDR and CDR2 SFDVKD. This CDR3 region has 16 residues. The trim removed 3 bases at V and 9 bases at J, leaving 6 bases unmatched. This CDR3 is CATSDRGLAGEGEQFF. In DNA, the CDR3 is TGTGCCACCAGTGATCGGGGACTAGCGGGAGAGGGTGAGCAGTTCTTC.

This clonotype came up many times. This chain connects TRBV18 to TRBJ2-7, with 7 bases fitting TRBD2. V lost 3 bases to trimming and J lost 3 bases; unmatched junction nucleotides: 8. This CDR3 contains 15 residues. Germline V gives CDR1 KGHSH, CDR2 LQKENI. CDR3 sequence reads: CASSPYAGVGYEQYF. Written as DNA, the CDR3 is TGTGCCAGCTCACCCTACGCGGGGGTGGGCTACGAGCAGTACTTC.

This clonotype was detected only a few times. The V gene is TRBV15, the J gene TRBJ1-5; no reliable D call. Trimming removed 0 bases at V and 1 base at J, with 7 bases between. Germline V gene sequence: CDR1 LNHNV, CDR2 YYDKDF (reference sequence). The CDR3 runs 15 residues. CDR3 residues: CATSRDMGSNQPQHF. CDR3 DNA sequence: TGTGCCACCAGCAGAGATATGGGGAGCAATCAGCCCCAGCATTTT.

This clonotype was counted many times. This chain joins TRBV6-7 and TRBJ1-6; D not certain. TRBV6-7 falls under the ORF class, with uncertain function. The CDR3 covers 18 residues. V was pared by 7 bases and J by 7 bases, with 26 bases between. The CDR3 region is CASTARTTDGQPNSPLHF. CDR3 coding DNA: TGTGCCAGCACAGCAAGAACGACGGACGGCCAACCAAATTCACCCCTCCACTTT.

This clonotype was observed many times. The rearrangement uses TRBV10-3 and TRBJ1-1; TRBD1 is a possible D gene (5 bases). The CDR3 has 14 residues. Germline CDR1 reads ENHRY; CDR2 reads SYGVKD. Between the trimmed V and J ends, which lost 1 base and 6 bases, there was a span of 12 bases. The CDR3 is CAISEWGEGSEAFF. The CDR3 nucleotides are TGTGCCATCAGTGAGTGGGGCGAGGGATCTGAAGCTTTCTTT.

This clonotype occurred many times. CDR3 amino acids: CASSLMGKDDSGANVLTF. As DNA, the CDR3 is TGCGCCAGCAGCTTGATGGGAAAAGATGACTCTGGGGCCAACGTCCTGACTTTC. V and J are TRBV5-1 and TRBJ2-6, with D unclear. Per germline, CDR1 SGHRS and CDR2 YFSETQ. CDR3 length: 18 residues. Trimming stripped 1 base from V and 0 bases from J, with 14 bases between. Together with reference TRBV5-1 and TRBJ2-6, the CDR3 gives the full variable domain: KAGVTQTPRYLIKTRGQQVTLSCSPISGHRSVSWYQQTPGQGLQFLFEYFSETQRNKGNFPGRFSGRQFSNSRSEMNVSTLELGDSALYLCASSLMGKDDSGANVLTFGAGSRLTVL.

This clonotype was counted ten times or more. The chain carries TRBV12-3 or TRBV12-4 and TRBJ1-1, with D unclear. V gave up 8 bases and J gave up 2 bases, with 9 bases separating them. The CDR3 covers 12 residues. This CDR3 reads CASVPGNTEAFF. DNA of the CDR3: TGTGCCAGCGTTCCTGGCAACACTGAAGCTTTCTTT.

The sample holds many counts of this clonotype. This rearrangement joins TRBV5-1 to TRBJ2-5; the D is unclear. From germline, CDR1 is SGHRS and CDR2 YFSETQ. The CDR3 totals 13 residues. The germline V and J ends were trimmed by 7 bases and 5 bases, with 15 bases remaining between them. DNA of the CDR3: TGCGCCAGCGCGGTGGGGTTCGGGGAGACCCAGTACTTC. Protein product: CASAVGFGETQYF.

The V call is TRBV11-3, the J call TRBJ2-5; a weak D match, TRBD2 (5 bases). This CDR3 spans 12 amino acids. Germline V gene data show CDR1 as SGHNT and CDR2 as YENEEA. V lost 3 bases to trimming and J lost 5 bases, with 7 bases between them. The CDR3 bases are TGTGCCAGCAGCTTGGGAGCGGAGACCCAGTACTTC. This gives the protein CASSLGAETQYF.

This clonotype was recorded many times. The chain joins TRBV20-1 to TRBJ1-2, with 7 bases identical to TRBD1. Trimming cost V 3 bases and J 8 bases; bases outside gene matches: 9. This CDR3 is built from 13 residues. CDR1 DFQATT and CDR2 SNEGSKA come from the germline V gene (reference sequence). DNA for the CDR3: TGCAGTGCTAGGCAGGGGGTCGGAAGGGGCTACACCTTC. Protein: CSARQGVGRGYTF.

The chain has TRBV5-1 and TRBJ2-7; 12 nucleotides align to TRBD2. V lost 2 bases, J lost 4 bases, and 4 bases stayed unmatched. The CDR3 runs 15 residues. Germline V CDR1 and CDR2: SGHRS, YFSETQ. CDR3 sequence reads: CASSFRLAGAYEQYF. Written as DNA, the CDR3 is TGCGCCAGCAGCTTTCGACTAGCGGGAGCTTACGAGCAGTACTTC. Looking up the rest from reference TRBV5-1 and TRBJ2-7 gives the full variable domain: KAGVTQTPRYLIKTRGQQVTLSCSPISGHRSVSWYQQTPGQGLQFLFEYFSETQRNKGNFPGRFSGRQFSNSRSEMNVSTLELGDSALYLCASSFRLAGAYEQYFGPGTRLTVT.

This clonotype was detected many times. The J gene is TRBJ2-1, the V gene TRBV28; D possibly corresponds to TRBD2 (5 bases). Germline V CDR1 and CDR2: MDHEN, SYDVKM. The CDR3 contains 11 residues. V lost 6 bases and J 11 bases, leaving 11 bases between the germline ends. The CDR3 loop reads CASRPGKKQFF. For the CDR3, the DNA is TGTGCCAGCAGACCCGGGAAAAAGCAGTTCTTC.

Many counts were recorded for this clonotype. The chain has TRBV5-6 and TRBJ2-1; 13 bases are a match to TRBD2. V shed 2 bases and J 7 bases; nucleotides not matched to a gene: 3. CDR3 length: 15 amino acids. The germline CDR1 and CDR2 sequences are SGHDT and YYEEEE. The CDR3 here is CASSLLAGGVNEQFF. The DNA for the CDR3 is TGTGCCAGCAGCTTACTAGCGGGAGGGGTGAATGAGCAGTTCTTC. The full variable domain, in which reference TRBV5-6 and TRBJ2-1 provide the parts outside the CDR3, is DAGVTQSPTHLIKTRGQQVTLRCSPKSGHDTVSWYQQALGQGPQFIFQYYEEEERQRGNFPDRFSGHQFPNYSSELNVNALLLGDSALYLCASSLLAGGVNEQFFGPGTRLTVL.

This clonotype was observed many times. The chain couples TRBV20-1 to TRBJ1-1, with D unclear. V dropped 4 bases and J dropped 7 bases, with 13 bases sitting between them. Per germline, CDR1 DFQATT and CDR2 SNEGSKA (reference sequence). The CDR3 length is 12 residues. The CDR3 region is CSATNQPNEAFF. The CDR3 DNA is TGCAGTGCTACGAATCAGCCCAATGAAGCTTTCTTT.

This clonotype was recorded many times. The V gene is TRBV5-1, the J gene TRBJ2-3; D may be TRBD2 (6 bases). This CDR3 is 14 amino acids long. Germline V gene sequence: CDR1 SGHRS, CDR2 YFSETQ. V shed 7 bases and J shed 2 bases, with 14 bases lying between them. CDR3 bases: TGCGCCAGCGCCCGCGGGGCCTACACAGATACGCAGTATTTT. It encodes CASARGAYTDTQYF.

This clonotype was observed at least ten times. The chain is built from TRBV28 and TRBJ2-1; 7 positions agree with TRBD1. The CDR3 is made up of 17 amino acids. The germline V gene has CDR1 MDHEN and CDR2 SYDVKM. The V and J ends lost 1 base and 4 bases, in that order; junction bases with no gene match: 10. CDR3 in DNA: TGTGCCAGCAGTTTATTGGGACAGATGCCATCATACAATGAGCAGTTCTTC. It codes for CASSLLGQMPSYNEQFF.

At least ten counts were recorded for this clonotype. V is TRBV12-3 or TRBV12-4 and J is TRBJ2-2; D is unresolved. This CDR3 contains 13 residues. The V and J ends lost 11 bases and 0 bases respectively, with 10 bases between them. In DNA, the CDR3 is TGTGCCTGCCGGAGCGCGAACACCGGGGAGCTGTTTTTT. Its protein product is CACRSANTGELFF.

This clonotype was seen ten or more times. The CDR3 region has the DNA TGCGCCAGCAGCTTGCTCCCGAGCTCCTACAATGAGCAGTTCTTC. This gives the protein CASSLLPSSYNEQFF. The chain combines TRBV5-1 with TRBJ2-1; D remains unclear. V lost 1 base to trimming and J lost 0 bases, with 8 bases between them. There are 15 residues in the CDR3. Germline lookup yields CDR1 SGHRS and CDR2 YFSETQ.

This clonotype appeared many times. This chain joins TRBV20-1 and TRBJ2-3; possibly TRBD1 or TRBD2 for D (5 bases each). Trimming removed 1 base from V and 0 bases from J, with 11 bases in between. This CDR3 is 15 amino acids long. Per germline, CDR1 DFQATT and CDR2 SNEGSKA (reference sequence). CDR3 residues: CSARGPGRSTDTQYF. In nucleotides, the CDR3 is TGCAGTGCTAGAGGACCGGGACGGAGCACAGATACGCAGTATTTT.

This clonotype was recorded many times. The rearrangement uses TRBV7-2 and TRBJ2-6; D gene unclear. Germline CDR1 is SGHTA and CDR2 is FQGNSA. This CDR3 is 15 amino acids long. The germline V and J ends were trimmed by 1 base and 1 base, with 5 bases remaining between them. DNA of the CDR3: TGTGCCAGCAGCTTAGGCCTTTCTGGGGCCAACGTCCTGACTTTC. Its protein is CASSLGLSGANVLTF.

This clonotype was observed many times. This rearrangement joins TRBV6-2 or TRBV6-3 to TRBJ2-7; 10 bases line up with TRBD2. The CDR3 sequence is 14 residues long. After removal of 6 bases from V and 6 bases from J, the junction contained 8 bases not matched to a gene. Germline V CDR1 and CDR2: MNHEY, SVGEGT. As DNA, the CDR3 is TGTGCCAGCAGCCCTAGCGGGGGCCCAGGCGAGCAGTACTTC. This codes for CASSPSGGPGEQYF.

This clonotype was recorded many times. The chain carries TRBV27 and TRBJ2-2, with a possible D match to TRBD1 (6 bases). The V gene lost 1 base and the J gene lost 5 bases, with 8 bases spanning the gap. The CDR3 consists of 14 residues. Germline V CDR1 and CDR2: MNHEY, SMNVEV (reference sequence). In DNA form, the CDR3 reads TGTGCCAGCAGTTTATACCAGGGGACCGGGGAGCTGTTTTTT. It encodes CASSLYQGTGELFF.

There are a few counts of this clonotype. It is likely a read error, because the conserved phenylalanine at the end of the CDR3 is missing. The chain combines TRBV5-1 with TRBJ2-7; TRBD2 matches 8 bases. Trimming cost V 4 bases and J 9 bases; bases outside gene matches: 9. Germline V CDR1 and CDR2: SGHRS, YFSETQ. The CDR3 is made up of 13 amino acids. The CDR3 sequence: CASSPTGGQVQYN. DNA for the CDR3: TGCGCCAGCAGCCCTACGGGGGGGCAAGTGCAGTACAAC.

This clonotype was observed many times. The V and J genes are TRBV5-5 and TRBJ2-1; D is possibly TRBD2 (6 bases). The CDR3 runs to 17 residues. Germline loops: CDR1 SGHKS, CDR2 YYEKEE (reference sequence). The V gene lost 1 base and the J gene lost 0 bases, with 14 bases spanning the gap. CDR3 bases: TGTGCCAGCAGCTTGAGGTATAGCGGCGACTCCTACAATGAGCAGTTCTTC. The encoded protein is CASSLRYSGDSYNEQFF.

Many counts were recorded for this clonotype. The CDR3 bases are TGTGCCAGCAGCTTGCGGGGGATCTACGAGCAGTACGTC. Translating gives CASSLRGIYEQYV. The chain carries TRBV5-5 and TRBJ2-7, with D possibly TRBD2 on 6 matching bases. From germline, CDR1 is SGHKS and CDR2 YYEKEE (reference sequence). This CDR3 has 13 residues. The V gene lost 1 base and the J gene lost 3 bases, with 8 bases spanning the gap.

This clonotype was detected many times. The chain has TRBV20-1 and TRBJ2-5; D gene unclear. V gave up 1 base and J gave up 2 bases, with 8 bases separating them. CDR1 is DFQATT and CDR2 is SNEGSKA in the germline V gene (reference sequence). CDR3 size: 13 residues. CDR3 residues: CSARVGVQETQYF. CDR3 nucleotide sequence: TGCAGTGCTAGAGTTGGGGTACAAGAGACCCAGTACTTC.

The table lists this clonotype with many counts. The rearrangement joins TRBV5-4 to TRBJ1-6; 9 bases are shared with TRBD1. CDR1 is SGHNT and CDR2 is YYREEE in the germline V gene (reference sequence). The CDR3 spans 16 residues. The ends lost 4 bases at V and 4 bases at J; junction bases unmatched: 6. The chain's CDR3 is CASSPQGQGYNSPLHF. CDR3 sequence (DNA): TGTGCCAGCAGCCCTCAAGGACAGGGGTATAATTCACCCCTCCACTTT.

This clonotype was observed at least ten times. V is TRBV6-5 and J is TRBJ2-7; 10 nucleotides match TRBD1. Germline values: CDR1 MNHEY, CDR2 SVGAGI. This CDR3 is 14 amino acids long. This chain's CDR3 is CVSSPGQGAYEQYV. The CDR3 DNA reads TGTGTCAGCAGCCCCGGACAGGGGGCCTACGAGCAGTACGTC.

This clonotype came up many times. The chain combines TRBV5-1 with TRBJ1-2, with TRBD1 matching over 8 bases. Looked up from germline, CDR1 is SGHRS and CDR2 is YFSETQ. Trimming took 4 bases from V and 4 from J; bases not matched to a gene: 9. CDR3 size: 15 residues. The CDR3 DNA follows: TGCGCCAGCAGCATACAGGGGGATGTGAGCTATGGCTACACCTTC. Its translation is CASSIQGDVSYGYTF.